This entry is about one T cell receptor beta chain. The antigen is not known. This record comes from a study of shared clonotypes between healthy human individuals. Whole-study findings and limits: Read depth was anticipated to influence clonotype sharing among donors. Blood alone was sampled, and tissue repertoires likely differ. It was the few donors that limited the genetic and exposure-history diversity represented.

The donors were all Caucasian adults (living in Nashville, Tennessee). Clones were sequenced by immunoSEQ multiplex PCR, and TCRdb holds only the in-frame ones, with some missing. The sample shows 450,000 to 500,000 clones, about 78% of them seen only once. V lost 5 bases and J 4 bases, leaving 11 bases between the germline ends. The CDR3 covers 13 residues. The germline CDR1 and CDR2 sequences are SGHDN and FVKESK. What was sequenced was PBMCs. J is TRBJ1-2 and V is TRBV14; D unclear. The TCR originated in a woman aged 40 to 49 in good health. Some clones in this sample may be carry-over from other donors' samples. The chain's CDR3 is CASSSGRPYGYTF. In nucleotides, the CDR3 is TGTGCCAGCAGCTCGGGCAGGCCCTATGGCTACACCTTC.